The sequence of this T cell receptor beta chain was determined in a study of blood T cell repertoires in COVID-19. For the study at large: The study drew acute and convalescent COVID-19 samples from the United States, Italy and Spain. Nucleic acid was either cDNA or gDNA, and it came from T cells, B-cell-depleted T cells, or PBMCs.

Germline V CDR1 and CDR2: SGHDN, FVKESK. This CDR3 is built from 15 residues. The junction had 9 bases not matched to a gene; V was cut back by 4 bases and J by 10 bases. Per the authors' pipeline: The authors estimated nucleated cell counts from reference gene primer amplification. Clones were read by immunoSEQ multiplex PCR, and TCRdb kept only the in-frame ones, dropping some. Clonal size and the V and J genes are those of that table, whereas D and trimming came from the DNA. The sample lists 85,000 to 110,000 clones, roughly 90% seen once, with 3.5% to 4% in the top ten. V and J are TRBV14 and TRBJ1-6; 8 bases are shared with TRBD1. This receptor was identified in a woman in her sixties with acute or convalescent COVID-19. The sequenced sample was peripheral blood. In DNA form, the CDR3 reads TGTGCCAGCAGCCGCTCCCAGGGGGCGAGGTCACCCCTCCACTTT. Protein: CASSRSQGARSPLHF.